Each of the 31 T cell receptor beta chains below was sequenced from the same sample in a study of CXCR3-negative and CXCR3-positive naive CD8 T cells. The authors made the TRB cDNA libraries by 5' RACE using UMI labels. TCRdb re-called the 5' RACE reads and catalogs CDR3 proteins one per entry, DNA excluded. The sample yields about 56,000 distinct CDR3 sequences, of which the top ten take up 20% to 25%. Sequenced material: memory CD8+ T cells from blood. The origin of the receptors is a human donor in good health. Some clones in this sample may be carry-over from other donors' samples.

The rearrangement links TRBV3-1 to TRBJ1-1. The CDR3 loop spans 14 amino acids. The V gene's germline CDR1 is LGHDT and CDR2 YNNKEL (reference sequence). CDR3 in amino acids: CASSQDPALLEAFF.

The chain employs TRBV28 and TRBJ1-5. The CDR3 consists of 16 residues. Germline CDR1 and CDR2: MDHEN and SYDVKM. CDR3 in amino acids: CASSGIEGESNQPQHF.

The rearrangement joins TRBV5-1 to TRBJ1-1; lacking DNA, the TRBD1 call made by TCRdb goes unchecked. CDR1 SGHRS and CDR2 YFSETQ come from the germline V gene. The CDR3 extends over 14 amino acids. This chain's CDR3 is CASSLVKGASEAFF.

This clonotype is deemed medium-sized (0.01 to 0.1%) by its frequency. The V gene is TRBV3-1, the J gene TRBJ2-5; absent DNA, TCRdb's TRBD1 call cannot be checked. The CDR3 contains 15 residues. CDR1 is LGHDT and CDR2 is YNNKEL in the germline V gene (reference sequence). CDR3 loop: CASSWGQGHQETQYF.

V and J are TRBV11-3 and TRBJ2-7; no DNA is available, so the TRBD1 call from TCRdb remains unchecked. The CDR3 is 11 residues long. Germline CDR1 SGHNT, CDR2 YENEEA. The CDR3 reads CATQGVNEQYF.

This CDR3 is CASSHRTGLQPQHF. The gene calls are TRBV6-2 or TRBV6-3 and TRBJ1-5; checking the TCRdb D call of TRBD1 is not possible without DNA. Germline values: CDR1 MNHEY, CDR2 SVGEGT. The CDR3 consists of 14 residues.

The genes are TRBV19 and TRBJ2-1; without DNA, the TCRdb call of TRBD1 cannot be checked. CDR3 length: 14 amino acids. The germline CDR1 and CDR2 sequences are LNHDA and SQIVND (reference sequence). The CDR3 here is CASSPPRAAGEQFF.

The chain is built from TRBV6-4 and TRBJ2-3; lacking DNA, the TRBD1 call made by TCRdb goes unchecked. Germline loops: CDR1 MRHNA, CDR2 SNTAGT. This CDR3 is 15 amino acids long. CDR3 amino acids: CASSVSTGATDTLYF.

The rearrangement links TRBV7-6 to TRBJ2-1; checking the TCRdb D call of TRBD2 is not possible without DNA. The germline V gene has CDR1 SGHVS and CDR2 FNYEAQ. This CDR3 spans 18 amino acids. CDR3 residues: CASSSNHPSSGGGNEQFF.

The chain is built from TRBV7-9 and TRBJ2-1; TCRdb outputs TRBD1, but without DNA this stays unchecked. CDR1 SEHNR and CDR2 FQNEAQ come from the germline V gene (reference sequence). The CDR3 loop spans 15 amino acids. The CDR3 loop is CASSLVGEGGDEQFF.

The chain links TRBV5-4 to TRBJ2-1; TCRdb outputs TRBD2, but without DNA this stays unchecked. This CDR3 is built from 15 residues. Germline V CDR1 and CDR2: SGHNT, YYREEE (reference sequence). CDR3 region: CASSAGTSGGYEQFF. Looking up the rest from reference TRBV5-4 and TRBJ2-1 gives the full variable domain: ETGVTQSPTHLIKTRGQQVTLRCSSQSGHNTVSWYQQALGQGPQFIFQYYREEENGRGNFPPRFSGLQFPNYSSELNVNALELDDSALYLCASSAGTSGGYEQFFGPGTRLTVL.

V is TRBV11-2 and J is TRBJ2-3. The CDR3 has 12 amino acids. CDR1 is SGHAT and CDR2 is FQNNGV in the germline V gene. CDR3 sequence reads: CASSFVVDTQYF. The variable domain in full, with the rest retrieved from reference TRBV11-2 and TRBJ2-3, is EAGVAQSPRYKIIEKRQSVAFWCNPISGHATLYWYQQILGQGPKLLIQFQNNGVVDDSQLPKDRFSAERLKGVDSTLKIQPAKLEDSAVYLCASSFVVDTQYFGPGTRLTVL.

V is TRBV6-2 or TRBV6-3 and J is TRBJ2-7; with no DNA, the TCRdb D assignment of TRBD1 cannot be verified. In germline, CDR1 is MNHEY, CDR2 SVGEGT. The CDR3 is 16 amino acids. CDR3 residues: CASSPPSSDRNYEQYF.

The CDR3 loop reads CSARDMSTPRYEQYF. This chain links TRBV20-1 with TRBJ2-7. The CDR3 is made up of 15 amino acids. From germline, CDR1 is DFQATT and CDR2 SNEGSKA (reference sequence).

The chain links TRBV29-1 to TRBJ2-7; lacking DNA, the TRBD1 call made by TCRdb goes unchecked. Germline V gives CDR1 SQVTM, CDR2 ANQGSEA. The CDR3 totals 14 residues. CDR3 loop: CSVEVMGPYYEQYF.

The rearrangement joins TRBV12-3 or TRBV12-4 to TRBJ2-1; the D gene TCRdb calls, TRBD2, cannot be checked with no DNA. The CDR3 contains 14 residues. The CDR3 reads CASSLPWGANEQFF.

The CDR3 here is CASSYNRGQNTGELFF. The chain uses TRBV9 and TRBJ2-2; there is no DNA to check the TCRdb D call of TRBD1. This CDR3 spans 16 amino acids. From germline, CDR1 is SGDLS and CDR2 YYNGEE.

This chain links TRBV28 with TRBJ1-2; the TCRdb D gene call, TRBD1, has no DNA to confirm it. CDR1 and CDR2 (germline): MDHEN, SYDVKM. This CDR3 is 14 amino acids long. This chain's CDR3 is CASSTTGLNYGYTF.

The chain carries TRBV20-1 and TRBJ2-6; with no DNA, the TCRdb D assignment of TRBD1 cannot be verified. Germline V gives CDR1 DFQATT, CDR2 SNEGSKA (reference sequence). This CDR3 contains 16 residues. The CDR3: CSASRGAGSGANVLTF.

This chain's CDR3 is CASRVAGEGEQYF. The V gene is TRBV5-1, the J gene TRBJ2-7; TCRdb calls TRBD2, which cannot be checked without DNA. CDR3 length equals 13 residues. Germline V lookup: CDR1 SGHRS, CDR2 YFSETQ.

The chain recombines TRBV29-1 with TRBJ2-3. The length of the CDR3 is 13 residues. CDR1 and CDR2 (germline): SQVTM, ANQGSEA. The CDR3 here is CSVDVGSTDTQYF.

This chain joins TRBV7-7 and TRBJ2-1. Germline V CDR1 and CDR2: SSHAT, FNYEAQ (reference sequence). This CDR3 has 14 amino acids. The CDR3 spells CASSLGGLYNEQFF. Full variable domain (remainder filled in from reference TRBV7-7 and TRBJ2-1): GAGVSQSPRYKVTKRGQDVTLRCDPISSHATLYWYQQALGQGPEFLTYFNYEAQPDKSGLPSDRFSAERPEGSISTLTIQRTEQRDSAMYRCASSLGGLYNEQFFGPGTRLTVL.

The chain recombines TRBV27 with TRBJ2-7. The germline V gene encodes CDR1 MNHEY and CDR2 SMNVEV (reference sequence). This CDR3 comprises 13 residues. CDR3 sequence reads: CASSTGDSYEQYF.

The J gene is TRBJ2-5, the V gene TRBV29-1; TCRdb indicates TRBD1, and absent DNA this call remains unverified. The CDR3 runs 15 residues. From germline, CDR1 is SQVTM and CDR2 ANQGSEA. The chain's CDR3 is CSVAPGGDPRETQYF. Drawing the rest from reference TRBV29-1 and TRBJ2-5, the complete variable domain is SAVISQKPSRDICQRGTSLTIQCQVDSQVTMMFWYRQQPGQSLTLIATANQGSEATYESGFVIDKFPISRPNLTFSTLTVSNMSPEDSSIYLCSVAPGGDPRETQYFGPGTRLLVL.

The chain combines TRBV6-2 or TRBV6-3 with TRBJ2-3; TCRdb's D gene call, TRBD2, goes unchecked for lack of DNA. There are 18 residues in the CDR3. Germline values: CDR1 MNHEY, CDR2 SVGEGT. CDR3 in amino acids: CASSYSPRLAGSTDTQYF.

This rearrangement joins TRBV28 to TRBJ2-1; TCRdb gives TRBD1 as the D gene, but with no DNA this cannot be confirmed. The length of the CDR3 is 16 residues. Germline lookup yields CDR1 MDHEN and CDR2 SYDVKM. The CDR3 region is CASSPRDRGFYNEQFF.

The rearrangement uses TRBV7-9 and TRBJ1-1. The CDR3 totals 14 residues. Germline CDR1 SEHNR, CDR2 FQNEAQ (reference sequence). This CDR3 reads CASSLTDTNTEAFF.

CDR3 sequence: CASTRQGENNEQFF. The chain carries TRBV14 and TRBJ2-1; TCRdb picks TRBD1, but there is no DNA to check that call. This CDR3 is built from 14 residues. The germline CDR1 and CDR2 sequences are SGHDN and FVKESK.

The chain employs TRBV11-3 and TRBJ2-4; TCRdb returns TRBD2, unconfirmable since there is no DNA. Germline lookup yields CDR1 SGHNT and CDR2 YENEEA. The CDR3 spans 13 residues. This CDR3 reads CASSLREGDIQYF. Drawing the rest from reference TRBV11-3 and TRBJ2-4, the complete variable domain is EAGVVQSPRYKIIEKKQPVAFWCNPISGHNTLYWYLQNLGQGPELLIRYENEEAVDDSQLPKDRFSAERLKGVDSTLKIQPAELGDSAVYLCASSLREGDIQYFGAGTRLSVL.

V usage is TRBV28 and J usage is TRBJ1-1. The germline gives CDR1 MDHEN, CDR2 SYDVKM. This CDR3 contains 13 residues. CDR3 region: CASSPPSSTEAFF.

V usage is TRBV5-1 and J usage is TRBJ2-2. CDR1 is SGHRS and CDR2 is YFSETQ in the germline V gene. The CDR3 totals 15 residues. Here the CDR3 reads CASSLKRGPTGELFF.